What follows is one TCR beta chain and its context. Its antigen is undetermined. UMIs accompanied the 5'RACE template switching by which TCR beta cDNA was made. TCRdb reanalyzed the 5' RACE reads, giving one entry per CDR3 protein sequence and no DNA. Its table lists 350,000 to 450,000 distinct CDR3 sequences. The sample belongs to a study of T cells expressing NK-cell markers. CDR1 and CDR2 from the germline V gene are MNHEY and SVGAGI. The CDR3 runs 15 residues. The study, taken as a whole, reports: The dominant NKG2C+ clonotypes represented 1.0-7.0% of CD8+ T cells in over 5 donors.

The sample was blood T cells: a sorted CD56 or NKG2C T cell subset, CD4+ or CD8+ T cells, or bulk PBMC T cells (not recorded which). This chain connects TRBV6-5 to TRBJ1-5; TCRdb picks TRBD1, but there is no DNA to check that call. This sequence originates from a man aged 18 to 70 in good health. CDR3 sequence reads: CASSIQGRPNQPQHF.